The clone carrying this TCR beta chain has only one observation. Its antigen is currently unknown. The record originates from a study of CD8+CD57+ T cells in acquired aplastic anemia. The use of genomic DNA as template underpinned the TCR beta VDJ and CDR3 profiling. TCRdb independently ran MiXCR on the reads; one entry per CDR3 protein. The sample includes roughly 260,000 distinct CDR3 sequences, around half of them seen just once. All patients picked for sequencing had shown, by flow cytometry, an expansion of CD8+CD57+ cells. General study findings and limits: Patients and controls were not found to differ significantly in CD8+ Simpson's diversity.

In germline, CDR1 is DFQATT, CDR2 SNEGSKA (reference sequence). The CDR3 sequence is 13 residues long. The J segment lost 8 bases and the V segment lost 2 bases, leaving 4 bases of the junction unmatched. V and J are TRBV20-1 and TRBJ2-1, with 9 bases lining up with TRBD2. The sequenced sample consisted of sorted CD4+, CD8+, or CD8+CD57+ T cells (not recorded which) from PBMCs. The sequence was collected from a human donor with aplastic anemia. CDR3 region: CSARSSGRDEQFF. The CDR3 nucleotides are TGCAGTGCTAGAAGTAGCGGGAGAGATGAGCAGTTCTTC.